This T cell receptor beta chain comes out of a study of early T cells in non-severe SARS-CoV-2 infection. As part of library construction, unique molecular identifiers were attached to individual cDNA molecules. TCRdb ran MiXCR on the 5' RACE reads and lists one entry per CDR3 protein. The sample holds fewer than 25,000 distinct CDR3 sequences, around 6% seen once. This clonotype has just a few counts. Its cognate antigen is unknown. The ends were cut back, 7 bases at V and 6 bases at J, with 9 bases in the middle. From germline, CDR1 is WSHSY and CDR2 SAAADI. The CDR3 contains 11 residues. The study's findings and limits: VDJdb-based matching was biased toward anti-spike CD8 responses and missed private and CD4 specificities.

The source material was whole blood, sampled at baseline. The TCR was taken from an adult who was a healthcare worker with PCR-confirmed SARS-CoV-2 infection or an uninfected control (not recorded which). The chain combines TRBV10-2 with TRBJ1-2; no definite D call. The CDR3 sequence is CASIGSDGYTF. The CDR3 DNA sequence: TGCGCCAGCATTGGATCGGATGGCTACACCTTC.